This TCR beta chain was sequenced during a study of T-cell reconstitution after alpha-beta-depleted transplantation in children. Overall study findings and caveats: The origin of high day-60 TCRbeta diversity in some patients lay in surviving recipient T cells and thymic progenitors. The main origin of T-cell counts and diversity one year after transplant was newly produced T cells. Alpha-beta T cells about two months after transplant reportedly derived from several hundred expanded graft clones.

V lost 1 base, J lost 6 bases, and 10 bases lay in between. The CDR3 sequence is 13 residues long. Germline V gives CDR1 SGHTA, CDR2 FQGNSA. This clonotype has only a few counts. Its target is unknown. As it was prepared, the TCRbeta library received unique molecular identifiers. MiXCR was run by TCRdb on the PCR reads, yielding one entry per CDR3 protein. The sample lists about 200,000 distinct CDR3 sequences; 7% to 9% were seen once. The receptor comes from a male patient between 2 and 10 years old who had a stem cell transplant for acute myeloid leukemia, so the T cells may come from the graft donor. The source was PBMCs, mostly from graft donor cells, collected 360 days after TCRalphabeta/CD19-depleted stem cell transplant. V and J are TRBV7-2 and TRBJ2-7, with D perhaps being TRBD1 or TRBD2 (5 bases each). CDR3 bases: TGTGCCAGCAGCTTAGTCGTAGGGACCGAGCAGTACGTC. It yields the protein CASSLVVGTEQYV.